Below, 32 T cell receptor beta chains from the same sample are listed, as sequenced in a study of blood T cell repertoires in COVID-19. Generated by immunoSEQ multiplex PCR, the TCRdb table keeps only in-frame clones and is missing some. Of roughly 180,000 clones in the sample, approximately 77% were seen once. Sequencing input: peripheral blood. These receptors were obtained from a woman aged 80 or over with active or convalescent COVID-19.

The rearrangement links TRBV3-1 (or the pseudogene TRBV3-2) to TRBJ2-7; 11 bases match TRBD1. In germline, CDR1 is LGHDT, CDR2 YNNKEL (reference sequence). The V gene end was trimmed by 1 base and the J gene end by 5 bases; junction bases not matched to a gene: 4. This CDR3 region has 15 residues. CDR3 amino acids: CASSQARTGGDEQYF. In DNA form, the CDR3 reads TGTGCCAGCAGCCAAGCCCGGACAGGGGGCGACGAGCAGTACTTC.

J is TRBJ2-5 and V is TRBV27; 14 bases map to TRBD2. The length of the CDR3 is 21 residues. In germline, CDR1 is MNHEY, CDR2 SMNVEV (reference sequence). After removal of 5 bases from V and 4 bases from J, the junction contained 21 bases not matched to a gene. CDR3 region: CASSLAAGTEGLAGVGETQYF. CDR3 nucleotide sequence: TGTGCCAGCAGTCTAGCCGCCGGGACAGAGGGACTAGCGGGAGTGGGAGAGACCCAGTACTTC.

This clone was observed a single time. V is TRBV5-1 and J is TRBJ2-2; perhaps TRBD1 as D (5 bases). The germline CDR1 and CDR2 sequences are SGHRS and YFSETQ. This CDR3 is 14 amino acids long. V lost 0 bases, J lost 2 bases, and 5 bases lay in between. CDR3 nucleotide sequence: TGCGCCAGCAGCTTGGGGACAAACACCGGGGAGCTGTTTTTT. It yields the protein CASSLGTNTGELFF.

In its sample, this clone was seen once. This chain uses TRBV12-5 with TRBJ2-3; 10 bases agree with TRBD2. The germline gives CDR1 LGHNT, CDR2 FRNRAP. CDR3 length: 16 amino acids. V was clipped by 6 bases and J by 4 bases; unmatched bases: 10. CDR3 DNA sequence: TGTGCTAGTGGACCCAAGCTAGCGGGAGTGGCAGATACGCAGTATTTT. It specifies CASGPKLAGVADTQYF.

The CDR3 DNA is TGTGCCAGCTCACCCGGGGGACAGCTTCGCGCGGACGAGCAGTACTTC. This sequence encodes CASSPGGQLRADEQYF. The V gene is TRBV18, the J gene TRBJ2-7; D is possibly TRBD1 (7 bases). The CDR3 spans 16 residues. The germline gives CDR1 KGHSH, CDR2 LQKENI. The V end was cut by 3 bases, the J end by 5 bases, with 20 bases between.

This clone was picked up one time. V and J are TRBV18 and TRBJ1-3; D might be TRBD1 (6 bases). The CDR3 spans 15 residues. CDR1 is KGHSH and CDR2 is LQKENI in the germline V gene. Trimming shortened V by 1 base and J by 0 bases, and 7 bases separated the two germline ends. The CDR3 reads CASSPRTASGNTIYF. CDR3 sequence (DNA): TGTGCCAGCTCACCACGGACAGCCTCTGGAAACACCATATATTTT.

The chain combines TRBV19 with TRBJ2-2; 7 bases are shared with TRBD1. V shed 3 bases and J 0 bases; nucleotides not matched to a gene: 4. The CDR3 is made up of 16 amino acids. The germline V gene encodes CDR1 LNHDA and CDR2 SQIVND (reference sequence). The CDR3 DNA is TGTGCCAGTAGTATCGCCGGGACAGCGAACACCGGGGAGCTGTTTTTT. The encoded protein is CASSIAGTANTGELFF.

As DNA, the CDR3 is TGTGCCAGCAGTTCAGCGGGGACGGGAGGTGAAAAACTGTTTTTT. Protein: CASSSAGTGGEKLFF. The chain is built from TRBV28 and TRBJ1-4, with D perhaps TRBD1 (5 bases). The CDR3 is made up of 15 amino acids. Germline CDR1 reads MDHEN; CDR2 reads SYDVKM. V dropped 4 bases and J dropped 7 bases, with 16 bases sitting between them.

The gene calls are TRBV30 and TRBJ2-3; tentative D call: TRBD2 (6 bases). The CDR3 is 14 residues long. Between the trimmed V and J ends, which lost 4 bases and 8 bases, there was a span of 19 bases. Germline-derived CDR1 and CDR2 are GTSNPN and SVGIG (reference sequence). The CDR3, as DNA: TGTGCCTGGACCCTGGGGGGTTCCTTAGGTACGCAGTATTTT. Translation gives CAWTLGGSLGTQYF.

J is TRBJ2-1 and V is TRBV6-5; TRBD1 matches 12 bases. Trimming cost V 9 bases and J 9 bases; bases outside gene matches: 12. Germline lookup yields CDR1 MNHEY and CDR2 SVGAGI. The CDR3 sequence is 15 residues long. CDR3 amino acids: CASCPGTGGSVEQFF. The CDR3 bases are TGTGCCAGTTGCCCCGGGACAGGGGGCTCGGTTGAGCAGTTCTTC.

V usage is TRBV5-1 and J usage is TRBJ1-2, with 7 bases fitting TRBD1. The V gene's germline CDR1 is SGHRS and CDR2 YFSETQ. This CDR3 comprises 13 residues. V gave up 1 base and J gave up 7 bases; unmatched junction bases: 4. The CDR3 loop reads CASSLTGVSGYTF. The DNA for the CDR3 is TGCGCCAGCAGCTTGACAGGGGTGAGTGGCTACACCTTC.

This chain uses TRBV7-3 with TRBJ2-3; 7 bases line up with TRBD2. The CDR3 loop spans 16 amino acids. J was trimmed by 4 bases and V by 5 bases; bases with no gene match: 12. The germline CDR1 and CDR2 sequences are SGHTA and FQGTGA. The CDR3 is CASSRGSRGGPDTQYF. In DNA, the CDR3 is TGTGCCAGCAGCCGGGGTTCAAGGGGAGGGCCAGATACGCAGTATTTT.

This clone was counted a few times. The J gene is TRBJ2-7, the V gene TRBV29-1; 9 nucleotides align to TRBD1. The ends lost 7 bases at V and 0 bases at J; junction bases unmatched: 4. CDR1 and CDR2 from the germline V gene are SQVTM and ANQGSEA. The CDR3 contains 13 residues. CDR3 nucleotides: TGCAGCGGGGGACAGGGCCGCTCCTACGAGCAGTACTTC. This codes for CSGGQGRSYEQYF.

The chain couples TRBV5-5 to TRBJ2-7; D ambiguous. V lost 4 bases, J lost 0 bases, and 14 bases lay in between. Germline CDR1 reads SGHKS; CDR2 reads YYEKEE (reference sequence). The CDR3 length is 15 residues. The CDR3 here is CASSPPVGYSYEQYF. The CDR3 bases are TGTGCCAGCAGCCCACCTGTCGGTTACTCCTACGAGCAGTACTTC.

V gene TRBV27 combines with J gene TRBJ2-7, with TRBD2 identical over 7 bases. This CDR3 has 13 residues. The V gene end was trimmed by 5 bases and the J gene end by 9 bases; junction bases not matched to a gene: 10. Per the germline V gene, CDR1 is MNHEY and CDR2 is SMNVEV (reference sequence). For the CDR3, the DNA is TGTGCCAGCAGTCCGTGGGGGGGTAGTGGGCAGTACTTC. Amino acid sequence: CASSPWGGSGQYF.

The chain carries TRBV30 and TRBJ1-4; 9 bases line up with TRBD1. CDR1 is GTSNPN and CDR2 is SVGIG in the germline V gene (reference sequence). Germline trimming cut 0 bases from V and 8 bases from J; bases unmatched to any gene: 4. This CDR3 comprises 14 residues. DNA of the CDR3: TGTGCCTGGAGTGTAGGGACAGGGTCCGAAAAACTGTTTTTT. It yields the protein CAWSVGTGSEKLFF.

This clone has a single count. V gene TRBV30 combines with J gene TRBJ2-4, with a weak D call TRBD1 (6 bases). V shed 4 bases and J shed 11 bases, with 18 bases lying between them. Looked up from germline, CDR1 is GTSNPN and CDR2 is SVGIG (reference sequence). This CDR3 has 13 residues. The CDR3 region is CAWNTRTASFQYF. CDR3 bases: TGTGCCTGGAACACTCGGACAGCCTCTTTTCAGTACTTC.

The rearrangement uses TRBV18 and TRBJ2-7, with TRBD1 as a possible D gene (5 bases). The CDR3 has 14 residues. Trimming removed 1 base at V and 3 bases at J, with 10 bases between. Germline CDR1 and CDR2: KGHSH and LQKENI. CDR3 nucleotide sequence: TGTGCCAGCTCACCACGAAGCAGGGACTACGAGCAGTACTTC. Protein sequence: CASSPRSRDYEQYF.

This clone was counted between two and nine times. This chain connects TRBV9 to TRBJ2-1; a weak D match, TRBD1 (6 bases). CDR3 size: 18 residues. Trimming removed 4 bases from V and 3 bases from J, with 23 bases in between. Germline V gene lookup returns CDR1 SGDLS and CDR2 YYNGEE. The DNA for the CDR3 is TGTGCCAGCAGCCCCCAGATAGGGGCGACAGGATTCTACAATGAGCAGTTCTTC. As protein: CASSPQIGATGFYNEQFF.

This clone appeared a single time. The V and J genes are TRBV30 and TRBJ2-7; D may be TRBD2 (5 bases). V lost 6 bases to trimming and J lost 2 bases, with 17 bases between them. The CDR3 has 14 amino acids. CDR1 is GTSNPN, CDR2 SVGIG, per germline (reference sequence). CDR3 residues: CACPKEGGAYEQYF. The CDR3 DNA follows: TGTGCCTGCCCGAAAGAGGGTGGAGCCTACGAGCAGTACTTC.

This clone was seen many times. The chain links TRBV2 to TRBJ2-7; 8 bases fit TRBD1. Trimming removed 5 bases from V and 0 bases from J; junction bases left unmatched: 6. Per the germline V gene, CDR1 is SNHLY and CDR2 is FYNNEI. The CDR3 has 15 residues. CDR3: CASSRDRFISYEQYF. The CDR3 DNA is TGTGCCAGCAGTCGGGACAGGTTTATCTCCTACGAGCAGTACTTC.

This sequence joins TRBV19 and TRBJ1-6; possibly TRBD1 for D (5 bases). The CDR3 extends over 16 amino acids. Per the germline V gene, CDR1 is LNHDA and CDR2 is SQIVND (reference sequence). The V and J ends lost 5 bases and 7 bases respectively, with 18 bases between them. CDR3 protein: CASSAGGATLNSPLHF. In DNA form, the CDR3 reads TGTGCCAGTAGTGCGGGGGGTGCAACCTTGAATTCACCCCTCCACTTT.

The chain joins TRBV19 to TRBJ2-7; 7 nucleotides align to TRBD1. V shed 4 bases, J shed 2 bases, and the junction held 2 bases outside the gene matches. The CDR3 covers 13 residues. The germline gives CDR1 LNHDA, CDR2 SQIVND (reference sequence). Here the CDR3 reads CASSRQGTYEQYF. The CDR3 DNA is TGTGCCAGTAGTAGACAGGGAACCTACGAGCAGTACTTC.

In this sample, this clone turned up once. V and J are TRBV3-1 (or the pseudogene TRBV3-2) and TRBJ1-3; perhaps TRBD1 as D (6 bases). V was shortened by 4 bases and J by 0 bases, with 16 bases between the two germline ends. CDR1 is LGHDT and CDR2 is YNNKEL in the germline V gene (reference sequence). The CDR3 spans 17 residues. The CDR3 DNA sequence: TGTGCCAGCAGCCGACGAATCACAGGGTACTCTGGAAACACCATATATTTT. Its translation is CASSRRITGYSGNTIYF.

The CDR3 region is CATQVDSYNEQFF. In nucleotides, the CDR3 is TGTGCCACCCAAGTGGACAGTTACAATGAGCAGTTCTTC. This rearrangement joins TRBV6-5 to TRBJ2-1; a weak D match, TRBD1 (6 bases). Trimming took off 10 bases at V and 4 bases at J, with 14 bases between the two ends. Germline V gene lookup returns CDR1 MNHEY and CDR2 SVGAGI. The CDR3 spans 13 residues.

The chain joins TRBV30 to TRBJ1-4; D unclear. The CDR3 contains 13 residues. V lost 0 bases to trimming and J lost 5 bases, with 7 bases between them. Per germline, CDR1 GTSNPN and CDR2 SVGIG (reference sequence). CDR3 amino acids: CAWSVSKNEKLFF. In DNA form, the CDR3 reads TGTGCCTGGAGTGTGAGCAAGAATGAAAAACTGTTTTTT.

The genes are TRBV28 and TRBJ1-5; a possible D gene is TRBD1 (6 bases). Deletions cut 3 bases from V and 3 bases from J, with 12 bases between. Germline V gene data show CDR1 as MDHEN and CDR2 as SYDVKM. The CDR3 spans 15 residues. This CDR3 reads CASSFIGQSNQPQHF. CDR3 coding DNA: TGTGCCAGCAGTTTCATTGGACAGTCCAATCAGCCCCAGCATTTT.

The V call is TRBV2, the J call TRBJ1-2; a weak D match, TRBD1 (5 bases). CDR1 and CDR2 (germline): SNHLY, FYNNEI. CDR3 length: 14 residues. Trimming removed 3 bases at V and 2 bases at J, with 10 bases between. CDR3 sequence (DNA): TGTGCCAGCAGTGAGGACACAGTCAACTATGGCTACACCTTC. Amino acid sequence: CASSEDTVNYGYTF.

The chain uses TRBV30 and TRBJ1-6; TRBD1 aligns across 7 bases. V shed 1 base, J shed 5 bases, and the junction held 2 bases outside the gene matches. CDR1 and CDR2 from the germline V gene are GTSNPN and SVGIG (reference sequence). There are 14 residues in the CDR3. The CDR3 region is CAWSGGQDNSPLHF. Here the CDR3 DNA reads TGTGCCTGGAGTGGCGGACAGGATAATTCACCCCTCCACTTT.

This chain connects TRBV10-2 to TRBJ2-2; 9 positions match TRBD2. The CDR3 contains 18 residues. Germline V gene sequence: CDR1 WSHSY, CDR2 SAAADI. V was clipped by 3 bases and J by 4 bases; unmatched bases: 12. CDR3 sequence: CASSDLVGREGGTGELFF. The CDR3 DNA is TGCGCCAGCAGTGATTTGGTAGGGCGGGAGGGAGGCACCGGGGAGCTGTTTTTT.

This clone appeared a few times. CDR3 DNA sequence: TGCAGTGCTAGTAGCGGTCGGAAAACTGAAGCTTTCTTT. Translation: CSASSGRKTEAFF. The chain joins TRBV20-1 to TRBJ1-1; no clear D. Germline CDR1 and CDR2: DFQATT and SNEGSKA (reference sequence). This CDR3 is built from 13 residues. V lost 3 bases, J lost 5 bases, and 13 bases lay in between.

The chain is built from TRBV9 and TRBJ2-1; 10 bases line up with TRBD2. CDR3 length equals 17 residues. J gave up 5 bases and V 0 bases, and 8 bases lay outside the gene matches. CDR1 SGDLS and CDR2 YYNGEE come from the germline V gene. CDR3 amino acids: CASSVVPSGRWDNEQFF. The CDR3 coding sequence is TGTGCCAGCAGCGTAGTGCCTAGCGGGAGATGGGACAATGAGCAGTTCTTC.